This TCR beta chain is from a study of T cell changes during pregnancy in multiple sclerosis. Clones were read by immunoSEQ multiplex PCR, and TCRdb kept only the in-frame ones, dropping some. This sample yields about 61,000 clones, of which roughly nine tenths are seen a single time; roughly 3.3% belongs to the top ten. Germline CDR1 and CDR2: SGHTA and FQGNSA. This CDR3 is built from 15 residues. V shed 1 base and J 2 bases; nucleotides not matched to a gene: 3. The genes are TRBV7-2 and TRBJ1-2, with TRBD1 matching over 8 bases. This TCR was recovered from a female donor in good health, enrolled as a control in a pregnancy study. The sample consisted of peripheral blood, taken in the first trimester of pregnancy. As DNA, the CDR3 is TGTGCCAGCAGCTTAGGGACAGGGTTGAACTATGGCTACACCTTC. It is translated as CASSLGTGLNYGYTF. Using reference TRBV7-2 and TRBJ1-2 for the parts outside the CDR3, the full variable domain is GAGVSQSPSNKVTEKGKDVELRCDPISGHTALYWYRQSLGQGLEFLIYFQGNSAPDKSGLPSDRFSAERTGGSVSTLTIQRTQQEDSAVYLCASSLGTGLNYGYTFGSGTRLTVV.